This T cell receptor beta chain is drawn from a study of CD8 T cells in ankylosing spondylitis. Study results and caveats: What appeared characteristic of ankylosing spondylitis blood was a TCR beta motif of fewer than ten highly homologous variants. Clones linked with disease were CD8+ and fairly uncommon in the peripheral blood. Matched synovial fluid from ankylosing spondylitis patients was reported to be enriched for disease-linked clones.

TCRdb re-derived calls from the 5' RACE reads in MiXCR, one entry per CDR3 protein. The table lists over 700,000 distinct CDR3 sequences, roughly 20% of them singletons. V was pared by 6 bases and J by 5 bases, with 10 bases of the junction left unmatched. Germline V gene sequence: CDR1 MNHEY, CDR2 SMNVEV (reference sequence). This CDR3 has 15 residues. Note on this clonotype: What it binds is not known.

J is TRBJ2-3 and V is TRBV27; 8 bases are shared with TRBD1. Sequenced material: blood, either unsorted or a sorted T cell fraction (not recorded which). The TCR sequence derives from a male donor with ankylosing spondylitis. CDR3 amino acids: CASRRQGNIRDTQYF. The CDR3 nucleotides read TGTGCCAGCAGGAGACAGGGGAACATCAGAGATACGCAGTATTTT.